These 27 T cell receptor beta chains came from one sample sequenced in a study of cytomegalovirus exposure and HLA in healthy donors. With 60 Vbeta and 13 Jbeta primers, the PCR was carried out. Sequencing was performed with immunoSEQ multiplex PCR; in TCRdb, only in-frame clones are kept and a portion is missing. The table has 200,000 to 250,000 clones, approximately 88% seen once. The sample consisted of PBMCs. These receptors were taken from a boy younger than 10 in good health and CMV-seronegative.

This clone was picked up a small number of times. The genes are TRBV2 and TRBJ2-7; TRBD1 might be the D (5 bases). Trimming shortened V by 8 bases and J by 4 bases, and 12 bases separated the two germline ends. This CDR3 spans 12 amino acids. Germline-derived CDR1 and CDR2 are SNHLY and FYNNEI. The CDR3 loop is CASSTGVYEQYF. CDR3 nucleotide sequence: TGTGCCAGCTCAACAGGAGTGTACGAGCAGTACTTC.

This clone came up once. This chain's CDR3 is CASSAGTGGSYEQYF. DNA for the CDR3: TGTGCCAGCAGCGCAGGGACAGGAGGCTCCTACGAGCAGTACTTC. This chain connects TRBV7-9 to TRBJ2-7, with TRBD1 matching over 8 bases. CDR1 and CDR2 (germline): SEHNR, FQNEAQ (reference sequence). The CDR3 has 15 residues. The V gene end was trimmed by 5 bases and the J gene end by 0 bases; junction bases not matched to a gene: 6.

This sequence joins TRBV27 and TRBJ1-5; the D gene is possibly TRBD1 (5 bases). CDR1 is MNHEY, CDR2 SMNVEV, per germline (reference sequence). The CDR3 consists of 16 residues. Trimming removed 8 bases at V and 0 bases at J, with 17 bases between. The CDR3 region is CASGTQGDYSNQPQHF. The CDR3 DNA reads TGTGCCAGCGGTACCCAAGGGGATTATAGCAATCAGCCCCAGCATTTT.

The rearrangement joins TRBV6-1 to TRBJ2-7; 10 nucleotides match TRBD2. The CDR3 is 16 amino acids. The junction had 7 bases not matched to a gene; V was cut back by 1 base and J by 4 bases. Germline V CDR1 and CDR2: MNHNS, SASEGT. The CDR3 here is CASSEGAGGPLYEQYF. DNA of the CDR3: TGTGCCAGCAGTGAAGGAGCGGGAGGGCCACTTTACGAGCAGTACTTC.

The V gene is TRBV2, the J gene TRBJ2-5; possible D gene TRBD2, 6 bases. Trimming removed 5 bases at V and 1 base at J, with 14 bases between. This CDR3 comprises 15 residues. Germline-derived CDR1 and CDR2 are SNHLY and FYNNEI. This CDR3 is CASSPGTGTQETQYF. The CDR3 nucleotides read TGTGCCAGCAGTCCCGGGACTGGCACCCAAGAGACCCAGTACTTC.

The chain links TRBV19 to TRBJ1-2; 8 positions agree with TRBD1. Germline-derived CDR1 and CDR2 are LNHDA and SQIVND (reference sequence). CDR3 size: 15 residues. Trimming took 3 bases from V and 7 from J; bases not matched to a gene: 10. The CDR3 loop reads CASSISTGTGSGYTF. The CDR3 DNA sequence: TGTGCCAGTAGTATCTCAACCGGGACAGGCTCTGGCTACACCTTC.

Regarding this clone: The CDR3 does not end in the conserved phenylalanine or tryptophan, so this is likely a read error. CDR3 amino acids: CASSEDRYYGYTL. CDR3 DNA sequence: TGTGCCAGCAGTGAAGATAGATACTATGGCTACACCCTC. The rearrangement joins TRBV6-1 to TRBJ1-2; D is undetermined. The CDR3 is made up of 13 amino acids. Germline lookup yields CDR1 MNHNS and CDR2 SASEGT. V was pared by 1 base and J by 3 bases, with 6 bases between.

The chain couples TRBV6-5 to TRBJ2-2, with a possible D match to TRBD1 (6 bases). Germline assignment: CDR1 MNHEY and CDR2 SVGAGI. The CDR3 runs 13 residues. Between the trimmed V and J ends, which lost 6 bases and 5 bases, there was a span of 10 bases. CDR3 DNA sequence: TGTGCCAGCAGGATTGACAGGACCGGGGAGCTGTTTTTT. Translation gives CASRIDRTGELFF.

The CDR3 sequence: CASHQFPGTGAYSSYNEQFF. In DNA form, the CDR3 reads TGTGCCAGCCATCAATTTCCCGGGACAGGGGCCTATAGCTCCTACAATGAGCAGTTCTTC. The chain combines TRBV2 with TRBJ2-1; TRBD1 matches 10 bases. Trimming cost V 8 bases and J 0 bases; bases outside gene matches: 19. From germline, CDR1 is SNHLY and CDR2 FYNNEI. This CDR3 is 20 amino acids long.

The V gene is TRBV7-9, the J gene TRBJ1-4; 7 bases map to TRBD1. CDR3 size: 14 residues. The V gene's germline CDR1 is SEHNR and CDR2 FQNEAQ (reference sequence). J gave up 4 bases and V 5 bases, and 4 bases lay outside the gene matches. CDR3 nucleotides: TGTGCCAGCAGCGAGGGACAGATTAATGAAAAACTGTTTTTT. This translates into CASSEGQINEKLFF.

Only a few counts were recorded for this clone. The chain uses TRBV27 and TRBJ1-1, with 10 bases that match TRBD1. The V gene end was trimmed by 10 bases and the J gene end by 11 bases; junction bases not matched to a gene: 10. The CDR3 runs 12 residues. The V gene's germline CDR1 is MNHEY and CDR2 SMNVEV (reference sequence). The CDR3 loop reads CATSAGTGEAFF. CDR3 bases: TGTGCCACTAGCGCCGGGACAGGGGAGGCTTTCTTT.

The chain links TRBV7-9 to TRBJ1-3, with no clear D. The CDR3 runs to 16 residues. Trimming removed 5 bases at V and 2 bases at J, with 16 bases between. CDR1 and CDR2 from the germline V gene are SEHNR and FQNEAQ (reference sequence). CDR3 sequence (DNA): TGTGCCAGCAGCCCTCGGGTAGCAGCGACTGGAAACACCATATATTTT. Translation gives CASSPRVAATGNTIYF.

Written as DNA, the CDR3 is TGTGCCAGTAGTATAGGGGACAGGGCCCGCCAGCCCCAGCATTTT. Residues: CASSIGDRARQPQHF. V and J are TRBV19 and TRBJ1-5; TRBD1 matches 9 bases. Trimming at V came to 1 base and at J to 7 bases, leaving 5 bases not matched to a gene. Germline values: CDR1 LNHDA, CDR2 SQIVND (reference sequence). This CDR3 has 15 amino acids.

The CDR3 sequence: CAWKRDIDTGELFF. The CDR3 DNA sequence: TGTGCCTGGAAAAGGGACATAGACACCGGGGAGCTGTTTTTT. The chain carries TRBV30 and TRBJ2-2; D may be TRBD1 (6 bases). The germline V and J ends were trimmed by 4 bases and 3 bases, with 12 bases remaining between them. The length of the CDR3 is 14 residues. Germline V gene sequence: CDR1 GTSNPN, CDR2 SVGIG (reference sequence). The whole variable domain, remainder taken from reference TRBV30 and TRBJ2-2, is SQTIHQWPATLVQPVGSPLSLECTVEGTSNPNLYWYRQAAGRGLQLLFYSVGIGQISSEVPQNLSASRPQDRQFILSSKKLLLSDSGFYLCAWKRDIDTGELFFGEGSRLTVL.

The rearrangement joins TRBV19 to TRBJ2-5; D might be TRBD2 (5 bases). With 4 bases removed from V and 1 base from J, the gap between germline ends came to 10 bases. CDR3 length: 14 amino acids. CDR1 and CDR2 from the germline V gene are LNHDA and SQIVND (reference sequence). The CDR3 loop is CASSNTGIQETQYF. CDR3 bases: TGTGCCAGTAGTAATACGGGGATCCAAGAGACCCAGTACTTC.

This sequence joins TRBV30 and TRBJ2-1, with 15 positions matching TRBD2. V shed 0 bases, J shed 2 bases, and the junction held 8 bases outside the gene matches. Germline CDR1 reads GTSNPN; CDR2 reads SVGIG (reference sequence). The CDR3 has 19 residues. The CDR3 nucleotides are TGTGCCTGGAGTGTACTGGGACTAGCGGGAGGTATGACCTACAATGAGCAGTTCTTC. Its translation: CAWSVLGLAGGMTYNEQFF.

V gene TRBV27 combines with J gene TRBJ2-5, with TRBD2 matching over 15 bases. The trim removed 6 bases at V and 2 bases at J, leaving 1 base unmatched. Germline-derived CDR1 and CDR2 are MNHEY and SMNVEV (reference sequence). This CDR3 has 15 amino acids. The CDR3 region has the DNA TGTGCCAGCAGAGGGACTAGCGGGGGGCAAGAGACCCAGTACTTC. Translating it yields CASRGTSGGQETQYF.

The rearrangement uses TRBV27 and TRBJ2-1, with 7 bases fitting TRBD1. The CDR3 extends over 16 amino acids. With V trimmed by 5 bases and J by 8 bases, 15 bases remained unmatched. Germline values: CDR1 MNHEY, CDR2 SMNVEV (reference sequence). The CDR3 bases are TGTGCCAGCAGTCGCCTTACAGGGGCCTTACATGATGAGCAGTTCTTC. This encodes CASSRLTGALHDEQFF.

The CDR3 protein is CASSTPGLVYEQYF. In DNA, the CDR3 is TGTGCCAGTAGTACCCCGGGACTGGTCTACGAGCAGTACTTC. The V gene is TRBV19, the J gene TRBJ2-7; D is perhaps TRBD2 (6 bases). The CDR3 runs 14 residues. Between the trimmed V and J ends, which lost 4 bases and 3 bases, there was a span of 13 bases. The germline CDR1 and CDR2 sequences are LNHDA and SQIVND (reference sequence).

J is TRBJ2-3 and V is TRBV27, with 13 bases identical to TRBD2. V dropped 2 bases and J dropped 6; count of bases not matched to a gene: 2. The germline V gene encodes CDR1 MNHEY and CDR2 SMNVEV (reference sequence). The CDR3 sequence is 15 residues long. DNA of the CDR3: TGTGCCAGCAGTTTAGAGGGACTAGCGGGGGATACGCAGTATTTT. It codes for CASSLEGLAGDTQYF.

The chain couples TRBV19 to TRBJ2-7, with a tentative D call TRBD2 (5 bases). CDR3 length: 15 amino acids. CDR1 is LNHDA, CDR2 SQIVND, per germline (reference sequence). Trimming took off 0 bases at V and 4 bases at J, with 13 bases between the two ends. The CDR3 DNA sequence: TGTGCCAGTAGTATAGATCTGGCGGAGGCGTACGAGCAGTACTTC. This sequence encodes CASSIDLAEAYEQYF.

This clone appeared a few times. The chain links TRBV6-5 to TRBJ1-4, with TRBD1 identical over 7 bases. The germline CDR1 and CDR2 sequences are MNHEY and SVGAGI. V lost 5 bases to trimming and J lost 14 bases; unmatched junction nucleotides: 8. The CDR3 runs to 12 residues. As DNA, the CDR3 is TGTGCCAGCAGTCGAGCGACAGGGCAGCTGTTTTTT. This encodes CASSRATGQLFF.

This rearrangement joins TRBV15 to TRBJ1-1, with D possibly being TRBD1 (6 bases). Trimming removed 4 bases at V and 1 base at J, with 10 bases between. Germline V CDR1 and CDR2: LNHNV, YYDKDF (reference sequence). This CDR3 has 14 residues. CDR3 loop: CATSTNRENTEAFF. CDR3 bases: TGTGCCACCAGCACAAACAGGGAGAACACTGAAGCTTTCTTT.

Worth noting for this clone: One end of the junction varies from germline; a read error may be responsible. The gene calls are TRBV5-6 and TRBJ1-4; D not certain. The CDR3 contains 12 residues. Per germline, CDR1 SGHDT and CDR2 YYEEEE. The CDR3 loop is CASSLDLGAGGF. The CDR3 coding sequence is TGTGCCAGCAGCTTGGATCTAGGAGCCGGAGGGTTT.

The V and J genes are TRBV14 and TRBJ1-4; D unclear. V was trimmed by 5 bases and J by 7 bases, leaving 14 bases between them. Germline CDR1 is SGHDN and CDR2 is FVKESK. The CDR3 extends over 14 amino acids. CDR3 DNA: TGTGCCAGCAGCGGTGGTGGGCTCGGTGAAAAACTGTTTTTT. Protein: CASSGGGLGEKLFF.

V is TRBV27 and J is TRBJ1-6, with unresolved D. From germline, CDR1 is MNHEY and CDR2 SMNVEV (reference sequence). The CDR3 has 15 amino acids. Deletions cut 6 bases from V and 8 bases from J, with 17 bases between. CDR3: CASSPDRLGDSPLHF. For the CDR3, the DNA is TGTGCCAGCAGCCCAGACCGCCTCGGGGATTCACCCCTCCACTTT.

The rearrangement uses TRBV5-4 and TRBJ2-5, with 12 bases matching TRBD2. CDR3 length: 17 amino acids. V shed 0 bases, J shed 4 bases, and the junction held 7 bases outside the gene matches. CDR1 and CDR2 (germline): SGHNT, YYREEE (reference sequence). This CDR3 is CASSLATLAGGGETQYF. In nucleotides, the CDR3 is TGTGCCAGCAGCTTGGCAACTCTAGCGGGAGGGGGAGAGACCCAGTACTTC.